This T cell receptor beta chain was recovered during a study of Graves' ophthalmopathy and Graves' hyperthyroidism. Study-level results: Ophthalmopathy cases were distinguished from stable hyperthyroidism by a 13-signature model, reaching 85% to 90% sensitivity and over 80% specificity.

This clonotype was detected many times. Its antigen is currently unknown. The sequenced template was RNA, covering the TCR beta CDR3 region. Second-round multiplex PCR came after a first-round RT-PCR that employed HTBI primers. In TCRdb, the multiplex PCR reads were re-called with MiXCR into one record per CDR3 protein. Seen here are roughly 400,000 distinct CDR3 sequences, approximately 15% observed once, and the top ten hold approximately 7%. The specimen sequenced was peripheral blood. The origin of this receptor is a woman between 18 and 29 years old with stable Graves' hyperthyroidism.

The CDR3 bases are TGTGCCAGCAGCTTAGCGGCAGGGTACAATTCACCCCTCCACTTT. Amino acids: CASSLAAGYNSPLHF. This chain connects TRBV11-2 to TRBJ1-6; D is perhaps TRBD1 (5 bases). CDR3 length: 15 residues. Germline assignment: CDR1 SGHAT and CDR2 FQNNGV. The ends were cut back, 1 base at V and 7 bases at J, with 11 bases in the middle.